This T cell receptor (beta chain) came from a study of shared clonotypes between healthy human individuals. General study results and limits: Exclusively blood specimens were collected; tissue repertoires likely differ. An effect of sequencing depth on clonotype sharing among donors was expected.

CDR1 and CDR2 (germline): SGHNT, YENEEA. This CDR3 has 20 residues. The V gene lost 3 bases and the J gene lost 0 bases, with 27 bases spanning the gap. Comments on this clone: Its antigen is still unknown.

At the deep level, the assay was run. Profiled with immunoSEQ multiplex PCR; TCRdb holds only in-frame clones, not every one. Of some 2 million clones detected, 95% appear once; the ten largest clones hold around 0.13%. The source is a man between 18 and 29 years old in good health. The chain carries TRBV11-3 and TRBJ2-7; D not resolved. Material: naive CD4+ T cells sorted from blood. Sample subset: CD45RA+ positively selected. The CDR3 coding sequence is TGTGCCAGCAGCTTTGGTTGGGGTAGGAATAGAACCACGATCTCCTACGAGCAGTACTTC. This gives the protein CASSFGWGRNRTTISYEQYF.